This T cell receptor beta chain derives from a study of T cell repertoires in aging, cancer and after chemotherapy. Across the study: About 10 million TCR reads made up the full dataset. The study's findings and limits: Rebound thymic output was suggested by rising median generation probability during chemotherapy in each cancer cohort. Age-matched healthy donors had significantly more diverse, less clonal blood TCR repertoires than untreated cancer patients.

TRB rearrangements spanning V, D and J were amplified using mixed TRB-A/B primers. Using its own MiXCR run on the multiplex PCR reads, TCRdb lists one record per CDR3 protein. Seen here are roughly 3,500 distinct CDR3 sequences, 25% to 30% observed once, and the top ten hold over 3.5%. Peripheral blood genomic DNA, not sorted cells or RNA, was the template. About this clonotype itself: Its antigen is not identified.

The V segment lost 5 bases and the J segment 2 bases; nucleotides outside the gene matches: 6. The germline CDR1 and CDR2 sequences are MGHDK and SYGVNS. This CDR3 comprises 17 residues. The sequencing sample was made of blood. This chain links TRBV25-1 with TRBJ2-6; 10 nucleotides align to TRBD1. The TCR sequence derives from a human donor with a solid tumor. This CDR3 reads CASSKPTGGAGANVLTF. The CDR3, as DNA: TGTGCCAGCAGTAAACCGACAGGGGGCGCTGGGGCCAACGTCCTGACTTTC.